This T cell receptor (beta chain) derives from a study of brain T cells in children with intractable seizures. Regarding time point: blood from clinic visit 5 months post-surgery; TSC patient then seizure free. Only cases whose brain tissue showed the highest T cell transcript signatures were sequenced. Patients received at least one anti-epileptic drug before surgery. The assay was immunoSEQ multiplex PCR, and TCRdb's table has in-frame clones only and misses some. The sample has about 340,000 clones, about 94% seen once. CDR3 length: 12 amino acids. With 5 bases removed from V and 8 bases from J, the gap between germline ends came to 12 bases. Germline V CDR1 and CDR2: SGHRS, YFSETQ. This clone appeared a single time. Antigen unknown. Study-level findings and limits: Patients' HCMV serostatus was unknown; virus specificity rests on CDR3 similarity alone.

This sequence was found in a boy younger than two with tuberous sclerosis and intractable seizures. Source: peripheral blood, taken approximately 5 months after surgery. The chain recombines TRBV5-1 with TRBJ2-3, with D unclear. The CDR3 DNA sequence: TGCGCCAGCAGGTCCTTTGGTGGTACGCAGTATTTT. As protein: CASRSFGGTQYF. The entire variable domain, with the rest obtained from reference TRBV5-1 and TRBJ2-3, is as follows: KAGVTQTPRYLIKTRGQQVTLSCSPISGHRSVSWYQQTPGQGLQFLFEYFSETQRNKGNFPGRFSGRQFSNSRSEMNVSTLELGDSALYLCASRSFGGTQYFGPGTRLTVL.